Following are 21 T cell receptor beta chains from one sample sequenced in a study of OX40 agonist ivuxolimab in advanced cancers. Here immunoSEQ multiplex PCR was the method, and the copy in TCRdb shows in-frame clones only, minus some. This sample has roughly 88,000 clones, with around 87% found just once. Sequenced material: CD4+ or CD8+ T cells sorted from blood, taken in a trial of the OX40 agonist ivuxolimab. Receptor source: an adult with an advanced solid tumor such as melanoma, head and neck, liver or kidney cancer.

The chain links TRBV10-3 to TRBJ2-7; no reliable D call. The germline V gene encodes CDR1 ENHRY and CDR2 SYGVKD. The germline V and J ends were trimmed by 7 bases and 0 bases, with 13 bases remaining between them. This CDR3 region has 14 residues. Here the CDR3 reads CAIKKTQDSYEQYF. CDR3 nucleotides: TGTGCCATCAAAAAGACTCAGGACTCCTACGAGCAGTACTTC.

About this clone: The junction shows a germline mismatch at one end, possibly a read error. V is TRBV19 and J is TRBJ1-1, with D unresolved. CDR3 length equals 11 residues. Germline-derived CDR1 and CDR2 are LNHDA and SQIVND (reference sequence). Here the CDR3 reads CASSMWQYLEF. The DNA of the CDR3 is TGTGCCAGTAGTATGTGGCAGTATCTCGAATTT.

This chain uses TRBV6-5 with TRBJ1-1; TRBD1 might be the D (5 bases). Germline V lookup: CDR1 MNHEY, CDR2 SVGAGI. Trimming took 2 bases from V and 5 from J, leaving 12 bases between them. The CDR3 contains 14 residues. CDR3 amino acids: CASSYLAGRTEAFF. The CDR3 coding sequence is TGTGCCAGCAGTTACCTGGCAGGGCGAACTGAAGCTTTCTTT.

The CDR3 nucleotides are TGTGCCAGCAGAGACTTCATTGGAAACACCATATATTTT. This codes for CASRDFIGNTIYF. This chain links TRBV6-1 with TRBJ1-3; D is undetermined. CDR1 is MNHNS, CDR2 SASEGT, per germline. V was cut by 6 bases and J by 3 bases, with 9 bases left in between. The CDR3 has 13 residues.

This chain connects TRBV14 to TRBJ1-3; D gene unclear. Germline CDR1 and CDR2: SGHDN and FVKESK. Trimming cost V 4 bases and J 4 bases, with 11 bases left between them. The CDR3 sequence is 14 residues long. CDR3 in DNA: TGTGCCAGCAGCCCTTATAGGGCGGGAAACACCATATATTTT. It yields the protein CASSPYRAGNTIYF.

This clone was observed a few times. The chain is built from TRBV19 and TRBJ1-5; a possible D gene is TRBD1 (5 bases). The ends were cut back, 3 bases at V and 7 bases at J, with 19 bases in the middle. The germline gives CDR1 LNHDA, CDR2 SQIVND (reference sequence). The CDR3 is 16 residues long. The CDR3 bases are TGTGCCAGTAGTATCCCCGGGCTTGGGGCTCGACAGCCCCAGCATTTT. Amino acids: CASSIPGLGARQPQHF.

This chain links TRBV6-9 with TRBJ1-1, with D tentatively TRBD1 (6 bases). The CDR3 sequence is 17 residues long. The V gene's germline CDR1 is MNHGY and CDR2 SVAAGI. V gave up 2 bases and J gave up 1 base, with 17 bases separating them. The CDR3 sequence is CASSYPPNRDENTEAFF. As DNA, the CDR3 is TGTGCCAGCAGTTATCCACCGAACAGGGACGAGAACACTGAAGCTTTCTTT.

The chain carries TRBV5-8 and TRBJ2-5; 9 bases line up with TRBD1. Trimming at V came to 4 bases and at J to 8 bases, leaving 9 bases not matched to a gene. Germline V lookup: CDR1 SGHTS, CDR2 YDEGEE. This CDR3 region has 14 residues. CDR3 sequence: CASSHRDRDETQYF. The CDR3 nucleotides are TGTGCCAGCAGCCACCGGGACAGGGATGAAACCCAGTACTTC.

The rearrangement uses TRBV7-3 and TRBJ2-5, with D hard to call. Trimming left V 4 bases short and J 2 bases short, with 8 bases between. Germline V gene data show CDR1 as SGHTA and CDR2 as FQGTGA. This CDR3 has 13 residues. The DNA of the CDR3 is TGTGCCAGCAGCTCCCTAAATCAAGAGACCCAGTACTTC. The encoded protein is CASSSLNQETQYF.

The genes are TRBV2 and TRBJ2-5; 7 bases are shared with TRBD1. The CDR3 runs 17 residues. V dropped 10 bases and J dropped 1; count of bases not matched to a gene: 18. Germline CDR1 SNHLY, CDR2 FYNNEI. CDR3 region: CATIEETSRTGQETQYF. Here the CDR3 DNA reads TGTGCCACGATAGAGGAAACATCCCGGACAGGCCAAGAGACCCAGTACTTC.

This clone came up once. V is TRBV28 and J is TRBJ1-5; D gene unclear. V lost 6 bases to trimming and J lost 1 base, with 13 bases between them. CDR1 MDHEN and CDR2 SYDVKM come from the germline V gene. The CDR3 sequence is 15 residues long. CDR3 nucleotide sequence: TGTGCCAGCAGCCGGGAGCTACTGAGCAATCAGCCCCAGCATTTT. Translated, it gives CASSRELLSNQPQHF. The variable domain in full, completed from reference TRBV28 and TRBJ1-5, reads DVKVTQSSRYLVKRTGEKVFLECVQDMDHENMFWYRQDPGLGLRLIYFSYDVKMKEKGDIPEGYSVSREKKERFSLILESASTNQTSMYLCASSRELLSNQPQHFGDGTRLSIL.

The V call is TRBV11-2, the J call TRBJ1-1, with TRBD1 as a possible D gene (5 bases). Germline loops: CDR1 SGHAT, CDR2 FQNNGV. The CDR3 loop spans 13 amino acids. The germline V and J ends were trimmed by 7 bases and 1 base, with 10 bases remaining between them. CDR3 sequence reads: CASIRGENTEAFF. CDR3 in DNA: TGTGCCAGCATTCGGGGGGAGAACACTGAAGCTTTCTTT.

The CDR3 DNA is TGTGCCAGCAGTGGACAGGGGATGAATACGCAGTATTTT. This gives the protein CASSGQGMNTQYF. V is TRBV2 and J is TRBJ2-3; 8 positions agree with TRBD1. CDR1 is SNHLY and CDR2 is FYNNEI in the germline V gene. V shed 4 bases, J shed 7 bases, and the junction held 4 bases outside the gene matches. This CDR3 is built from 13 residues.

The gene calls are TRBV14 and TRBJ2-1, with 8 bases that match TRBD2. Trimming at V came to 1 base and at J to 8 bases, leaving 10 bases not matched to a gene. The CDR3 is made up of 16 amino acids. Germline loops: CDR1 SGHDN, CDR2 FVKESK. Here the CDR3 DNA reads TGTGCCAGCAGCCAAGGAATAGCGGGATGGGCGGATGAGCAGTTCTTC. It translates to CASSQGIAGWADEQFF.

The chain joins TRBV11-2 to TRBJ2-7, with D unclear. This CDR3 contains 14 residues. Germline CDR1 is SGHAT and CDR2 is FQNNGV. Trimming removed 1 base at V and 3 bases at J, with 10 bases between. CDR3 in amino acids: CASSLVGGYYEQYF. CDR3 sequence (DNA): TGTGCCAGCAGCTTAGTCGGTGGGTACTACGAGCAGTACTTC.

The chain is built from TRBV9 and TRBJ2-1; D call uncertain. This CDR3 has 13 amino acids. Germline CDR1 SGDLS, CDR2 YYNGEE. Deletions cut 1 base from V and 3 bases from J, with 5 bases between. The CDR3 sequence: CASSVSGYNEQFF. The CDR3 nucleotides are TGTGCCAGCAGCGTATCTGGCTACAATGAGCAGTTCTTC.

This clone was seen only a few times. This chain connects TRBV18 to TRBJ2-5; 7 bases fit TRBD1. CDR1 and CDR2 from the germline V gene are KGHSH and LQKENI. The CDR3 is 14 residues long. J was trimmed by 2 bases and V by 4 bases; bases with no gene match: 4. As DNA, the CDR3 is TGTGCCAGCTCACAAGACAGGGTTCAAGAGACCCAGTACTTC. This encodes CASSQDRVQETQYF. Full variable domain (remainder filled in from reference TRBV18 and TRBJ2-5): NAGVMQNPRHLVRRRGQEARLRCSPMKGHSHVYWYRQLPEEGLKFMVYLQKENIIDESGMPKERFSAEFPKEGPSILRIQQVVRGDSAAYFCASSQDRVQETQYFGPGTRLLVL.

This clone came up a few times. The V gene is TRBV4-3, the J gene TRBJ2-2; 11 nucleotides agree with TRBD2. After removal of 2 bases from V and 5 bases from J, the junction contained 7 bases not matched to a gene. This CDR3 region has 17 residues. In germline, CDR1 is LGHNA, CDR2 YSLEER. CDR3 sequence (DNA): TGCGCCAGCAGCCAAAAATTAGCGGGAGGGCCGACCGGGGAGCTGTTTTTT. Translation: CASSQKLAGGPTGELFF.

The V gene is TRBV7-2, the J gene TRBJ2-3; 8 bases line up with TRBD1. J lost 4 bases, V lost 1 base, and 4 bases had no gene match. CDR1 and CDR2 (germline): SGHTA, FQGNSA. The CDR3 runs to 15 residues. The CDR3 loop is CASSLGTGWADTQYF. Written as DNA, the CDR3 is TGTGCCAGCAGCTTAGGGACAGGGTGGGCAGATACGCAGTATTTT. Using reference TRBV7-2 and TRBJ2-3 for the parts outside the CDR3, the full variable domain is GAGVSQSPSNKVTEKGKDVELRCDPISGHTALYWYRQSLGQGLEFLIYFQGNSAPDKSGLPSDRFSAERTGGSVSTLTIQRTQQEDSAVYLCASSLGTGWADTQYFGPGTRLTVL.

The J gene is TRBJ2-7, the V gene TRBV6-6, with 8 bases fitting TRBD1. The CDR3 covers 15 residues. Germline V gene sequence: CDR1 MNHNY, CDR2 SVGAGI (reference sequence). With V trimmed by 6 bases and J by 0 bases, 7 bases remained unmatched. DNA of the CDR3: TGTGCCAGCAGGCCGGCGGGACAGGTCTCCTACGAGCAGTACGTC. Amino acid sequence: CASRPAGQVSYEQYV.

The rearrangement links TRBV6-5 to TRBJ2-7, with TRBD1 as a possible D gene (6 bases). The CDR3 consists of 14 residues. Germline V lookup: CDR1 MNHEY, CDR2 SVGAGI. Deletions cut 8 bases from V and 1 base from J, with 15 bases between. DNA for the CDR3: TGTGCCAGCTACAGGGAAGTTCCTTCCTACGAGCAGTACTTC. Protein: CASYREVPSYEQYF.